Many counts were recorded for the clone carrying this T cell receptor beta chain. The junction had 8 bases not matched to a gene; V was cut back by 3 bases and J by 5 bases. CDR3 size: 15 residues. The germline V gene encodes CDR1 SGHNT and CDR2 YENEEA. Moderate-to-severe activity, CAS ≥3, NOSPECS ≥4 and duration under 3 months were recorded for donors with ophthalmopathy. This record comes from a study of Graves' ophthalmopathy and Graves' hyperthyroidism. RNA transcripts served as template for amplifying TCR beta CDR3 sequences. First-round RT-PCR employed HTBI primers, with a second-round multiplex PCR after it. TCRdb recomputed calls from the multiplex PCR reads with MiXCR, one row per CDR3 protein. Found here are approximately 500,000 distinct CDR3 sequences, around 15% of them singletons; the top ten hold 8% to 10%.

The chain combines TRBV11-3 with TRBJ2-5, with 8 bases fitting TRBD2. Sequencing was performed on blood. The source of this sequence is a woman aged 25-40 years with Graves' ophthalmopathy. CDR3 sequence reads: CASSLNREGRETQYF. CDR3 nucleotides: TGTGCCAGCAGCTTGAATCGGGAGGGCCGCGAGACCCAGTACTTC.